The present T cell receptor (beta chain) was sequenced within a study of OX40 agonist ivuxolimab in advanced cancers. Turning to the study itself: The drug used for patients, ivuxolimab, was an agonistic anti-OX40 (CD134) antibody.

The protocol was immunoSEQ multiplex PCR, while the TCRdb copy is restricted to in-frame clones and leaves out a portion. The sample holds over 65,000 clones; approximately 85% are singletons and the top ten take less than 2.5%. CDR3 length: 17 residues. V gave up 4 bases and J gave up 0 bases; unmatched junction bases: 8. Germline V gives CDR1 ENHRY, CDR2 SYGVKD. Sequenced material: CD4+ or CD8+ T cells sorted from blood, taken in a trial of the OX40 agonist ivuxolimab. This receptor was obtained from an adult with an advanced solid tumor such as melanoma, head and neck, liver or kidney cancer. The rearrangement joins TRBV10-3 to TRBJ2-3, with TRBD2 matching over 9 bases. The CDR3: CAISGNSGSPSTDTQYF. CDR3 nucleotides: TGTGCCATCAGTGGCAATAGCGGGAGCCCTAGCACAGATACGCAGTATTTT.